The next 20 T cell receptor beta chains were all read from a single sample in a study of T-cell reconstitution after alpha-beta-depleted transplantation in children. The authors prepared the TCRbeta library with unique molecular identifiers. One entry per CDR3 protein results from TCRdb running MiXCR on the PCR reads. The repertoire holds around 200,000 distinct CDR3 sequences, with about 6.8% as singletons. The source material was PBMCs from the stem cell graft donor, sampled from the stem cell graft. Receptor source: a human donor who donated a stem cell graft to a child with Wiskott-Aldrich syndrome.

This clonotype was detected ten times or more. The V and J genes are TRBV15 and TRBJ1-6, with D unclear. Trimming took 1 base from V and 12 from J, leaving 10 bases between them. CDR3 length: 13 residues. Per germline, CDR1 LNHNV and CDR2 YYDKDF (reference sequence). The CDR3 DNA is TGTGCCACCAGCAGAGTGTCCGAACAACCCCTCCACTTT. Protein product: CATSRVSEQPLHF.

This clonotype was found a few times. CDR3 sequence (DNA): TGTGCCAGCAGCTCATCGGGCTATGGCTACACCTTC. Amino acids: CASSSSGYGYTF. The chain couples TRBV7-9 to TRBJ1-2, with unresolved D. Trimming removed 4 bases from V and 4 bases from J, with 7 bases in between. In germline, CDR1 is SEHNR, CDR2 FQNEAQ (reference sequence). The CDR3 sequence is 12 residues long.

A few counts support this clonotype. CDR3 sequence (DNA): TGCGCCAGCAGCTTGGGGATCGGGGCGTCTGAAGCTTTCTTT. Translated, it gives CASSLGIGASEAFF. The V gene is TRBV5-1, the J gene TRBJ1-1, with D possibly TRBD1 on 5 matching bases. V dropped 0 bases and J dropped 6 bases, with 12 bases sitting between them. The CDR3 consists of 14 residues. The V gene's germline CDR1 is SGHRS and CDR2 YFSETQ.

This clonotype was observed many times. V and J are TRBV19 and TRBJ2-5, with D tentatively TRBD2 (5 bases). In germline, CDR1 is LNHDA, CDR2 SQIVND (reference sequence). Trimming took 3 bases from V and 10 from J, leaving 18 bases between them. The CDR3 sequence is 14 residues long. The CDR3: CASSITDGGVGQYF. In DNA, the CDR3 is TGTGCCAGTAGTATCACAGATGGAGGAGTCGGCCAGTACTTC.

This clonotype was seen ten or more times. V is TRBV11-3 and J is TRBJ2-1; D not resolved. CDR3 length: 13 amino acids. Germline V gene lookup returns CDR1 SGHNT and CDR2 YENEEA. Trimming shortened V by 5 bases and J by 6 bases, and 11 bases separated the two germline ends. The CDR3, as DNA: TGTGCCAGCAGCCCAGACGACGGCAATGAGCAGTTCTTC. It encodes CASSPDDGNEQFF.

This clonotype was counted ten times or more. The CDR3: CASSLNRVVTGELFF. DNA of the CDR3: TGTGCCAGCAGTTTAAACAGGGTAGTCACCGGGGAGCTGTTTTTT. The chain carries TRBV12-3 or TRBV12-4 and TRBJ2-2, with D possibly being TRBD1 (6 bases). V shed 2 bases and J shed 4 bases, with 11 bases lying between them. The CDR3 sequence is 15 residues long.

In its sample, this clonotype was seen many times. The J gene is TRBJ1-1, the V gene TRBV5-1; no clear D gene. Trimming removed 1 base at V and 1 base at J, with 17 bases between. Germline CDR1 is SGHRS and CDR2 is YFSETQ. CDR3 length: 17 residues. The CDR3 DNA follows: TGCGCCAGCAGCTTGCGACCCGGGAGCGCGGGGAACACTGAAGCTTTCTTT. This translates into CASSLRPGSAGNTEAFF. Full variable domain (missing parts from reference TRBV5-1 and TRBJ1-1): KAGVTQTPRYLIKTRGQQVTLSCSPISGHRSVSWYQQTPGQGLQFLFEYFSETQRNKGNFPGRFSGRQFSNSRSEMNVSTLELGDSALYLCASSLRPGSAGNTEAFFGQGTRLTVV.

This clonotype was observed many times. V usage is TRBV2 and J usage is TRBJ1-6; 7 bases match TRBD1. Germline V gene data show CDR1 as SNHLY and CDR2 as FYNNEI. V shed 7 bases and J 6 bases; nucleotides not matched to a gene: 3. This CDR3 is 13 amino acids long. The CDR3 here is CASKGTVNSPLHF. The CDR3 nucleotides are TGTGCCAGCAAAGGGACAGTTAATTCACCCCTCCACTTT.

This clonotype has just a few counts. The J gene is TRBJ2-6, the V gene TRBV7-2, with D maybe TRBD1 (6 bases). The germline gives CDR1 SGHTA, CDR2 FQGNSA. Trimming took 5 bases from V and 0 from J, leaving 14 bases between them. CDR3 length equals 17 residues. In DNA, the CDR3 is TGTGCCAGCAGCCCAGGGGCAGGGGCCTCTGGGGCCAACGTCCTGACTTTC. Amino acids: CASSPGAGASGANVLTF.

This clonotype was observed at least ten times. The gene calls are TRBV20-1 and TRBJ2-3; maybe TRBD2 (6 bases). Germline loops: CDR1 DFQATT, CDR2 SNEGSKA (reference sequence). The CDR3 consists of 15 residues. The germline V and J ends were trimmed by 5 bases and 2 bases, with 17 bases remaining between them. CDR3 coding DNA: TGCAGTGCTCCCCCTAGGCGGGGATTCACAGATACGCAGTATTTT. Its translation: CSAPPRRGFTDTQYF.

The sample holds many counts of this clonotype. V is TRBV4-3 and J is TRBJ2-7; TRBD2 matches 13 bases. The CDR3 sequence is 16 residues long. The germline V gene has CDR1 LGHNA and CDR2 YSLEER. Germline trimming cut 4 bases from V and 2 bases from J; bases unmatched to any gene: 5. CDR3 region: CASSPGLAGIPYEQYF. The DNA of the CDR3 is TGCGCCAGCAGCCCGGGACTAGCGGGGATTCCCTACGAGCAGTACTTC.

V usage is TRBV11-2 and J usage is TRBJ1-1; TRBD1 is a possible D gene (6 bases). CDR3 length equals 11 residues. The ends were cut back, 6 bases at V and 7 bases at J, with 9 bases in the middle. The V gene's germline CDR1 is SGHAT and CDR2 FQNNGV. DNA of the CDR3: TGTGCCAGCAGTCGACAGGTTGAAGCTTTCTTT. It codes for CASSRQVEAFF. The full variable domain, its missing parts supplied by reference TRBV11-2 and TRBJ1-1, is EAGVAQSPRYKIIEKRQSVAFWCNPISGHATLYWYQQILGQGPKLLIQFQNNGVVDDSQLPKDRFSAERLKGVDSTLKIQPAKLEDSAVYLCASSRQVEAFFGQGTRLTVV.

This clonotype was counted many times. V and J are TRBV12-3 or TRBV12-4 and TRBJ1-5, with no clear D. The V and J ends lost 1 base and 5 bases respectively, with 6 bases between them. The CDR3 consists of 13 residues. CDR3 residues: CASSLGFHQPQHF. The CDR3 DNA follows: TGTGCCAGCAGTTTAGGGTTTCATCAGCCCCAGCATTTT.

There are many counts of this clonotype. This rearrangement joins TRBV12-3 or TRBV12-4 to TRBJ1-1; a possible D gene is TRBD1 (5 bases). Trimming shortened V by 2 bases and J by 1 base, and 11 bases separated the two germline ends. The CDR3 totals 15 residues. CDR3 protein: CASSLRGPANTEAFF. Here the CDR3 DNA reads TGTGCCAGCAGTTTAAGGGGTCCCGCGAACACTGAAGCTTTCTTT.

The sample holds many counts of this clonotype. V usage is TRBV6-1 and J usage is TRBJ2-6; D possibly corresponds to TRBD2 (6 bases). CDR1 is MNHNS and CDR2 is SASEGT in the germline V gene. The CDR3 covers 20 residues. Deletions cut 2 bases from V and 0 bases from J, with 20 bases between. CDR3: CASSEWGGLGDYSGANVLTF. The CDR3 DNA sequence: TGTGCCAGCAGTGAATGGGGAGGCCTTGGGGATTACTCTGGGGCCAACGTCCTGACTTTC.

This clonotype was picked up many times. The chain carries TRBV6-5 and TRBJ1-2; weak D call: TRBD1 (5 bases). Germline loops: CDR1 MNHEY, CDR2 SVGAGI. Trimming pared 0 bases from V and 0 bases from J, leaving 14 bases between. The CDR3 has 17 residues. CDR3 in DNA: TGTGCCAGCAGTTACTCGCAGGGCCCTATAACTAACTATGGCTACACCTTC. It yields the protein CASSYSQGPITNYGYTF.

This clonotype has ten or more counts. The rearrangement uses TRBV12-3 or TRBV12-4 and TRBJ2-7, with 9 bases that match TRBD1. The V segment lost 2 bases and the J segment 9 bases; nucleotides outside the gene matches: 11. The CDR3 consists of 15 residues. The CDR3 sequence: CASSLTGTGFTAQYF. CDR3 coding DNA: TGTGCCAGCAGTTTAACCGGGACAGGGTTTACTGCGCAGTACTTC.

Ten or more counts support this clonotype. The chain links TRBV12-3 or TRBV12-4 to TRBJ2-5, with TRBD2 identical over 8 bases. The V gene end was trimmed by 4 bases and the J gene end by 5 bases; junction bases not matched to a gene: 3. CDR3 length equals 13 residues. For the CDR3, the DNA is TGTGCCAGCAGTTATGGCGGGAGGGAGACCCAGTACTTC. This sequence encodes CASSYGGRETQYF.

In its sample, this clonotype was seen a few times. V and J are TRBV5-1 and TRBJ2-2, with D tentatively TRBD1 (5 bases). V dropped 2 bases and J dropped 1 base, with 9 bases sitting between them. This CDR3 contains 15 residues. CDR1 and CDR2 (germline): SGHRS, YFSETQ. The CDR3, as DNA: TGCGCCAGCAGCTTTGACAGCCAGAACACCGGGGAGCTGTTTTTT. Translation gives CASSFDSQNTGELFF.

This clonotype appeared many times. V gene TRBV10-3 combines with J gene TRBJ1-2, with D perhaps matching TRBD1 (5 bases). Germline CDR1 ENHRY, CDR2 SYGVKD. Trimming shortened V by 4 bases and J by 6 bases, and 12 bases separated the two germline ends. The CDR3 spans 13 residues. The CDR3 protein is CAISAGREDGYTF. CDR3 coding DNA: TGTGCCATCAGTGCGGGCAGGGAGGATGGCTACACCTTC.